What follows are 13 T cell receptor beta chains derived from one specimen sequenced in a study of CD8 T cells in Susac syndrome. RNA amounts of roughly 0.5 to 1 ug underwent reverse transcription with random hexamers. TCRdb itself ran the immunoSEQ multiplex PCR reads through MiXCR, one entry per CDR3 protein. The data contain under 95,000 distinct CDR3 sequences, just under 95% of them singletons. The sample comprised CD8+ T cells from PBMCs. These receptors came from a human donor with Susac syndrome.

The chain combines TRBV6-5 with TRBJ2-7, with D unclear. Germline values: CDR1 MNHEY, CDR2 SVGAGI. V was shortened by 2 bases and J by 4 bases, with 9 bases between the two germline ends. The CDR3 runs to 13 residues. The CDR3 nucleotides are TGTGCCAGCAGTTACCAGGAATCATACGAGCAGTACTTC. Its protein is CASSYQESYEQYF.

The V call is TRBV30, the J call TRBJ1-2, with a weak D call TRBD1 (5 bases). The CDR3 contains 17 residues. Trimming cost V 5 bases and J 5 bases, with 27 bases left between them. CDR1 is GTSNPN, CDR2 SVGIG, per germline (reference sequence). CDR3 amino acids: CAWVDKPGTSPLYGYTF. CDR3 in DNA: TGTGCCTGGGTTGACAAGCCCGGGACTTCTCCTCTGTATGGCTACACCTTC.

The chain employs TRBV3-1 and TRBJ1-1, with D unresolved. V gave up 5 bases and J gave up 3 bases, with 16 bases separating them. Germline values: CDR1 LGHDT, CDR2 YNNKEL (reference sequence). The length of the CDR3 is 15 residues. CDR3 sequence: CASSVSGQIYTEAFF. The CDR3 coding sequence is TGTGCCAGCAGCGTGAGCGGCCAGATATACACTGAAGCTTTCTTT.

The chain recombines TRBV15 with TRBJ2-4, with 11 bases that match TRBD2. The germline V gene encodes CDR1 LNHNV and CDR2 YYDKDF (reference sequence). The CDR3 spans 17 residues. V was clipped by 2 bases and J by 7 bases; unmatched bases: 10. CDR3 bases: TGTGCCACCAGCAGACGTACACTAGCGGGAGATATGAACATTCAGTACTTC. Residues: CATSRRTLAGDMNIQYF.

The rearrangement joins TRBV5-4 to TRBJ2-5; tentatively, D is TRBD2 (5 bases). V lost 4 bases, J lost 2 bases, and 15 bases lay in between. CDR1 and CDR2 (germline): SGHNT, YYREEE (reference sequence). The CDR3 extends over 15 amino acids. Written as DNA, the CDR3 is TGTGCCAGCAGCCCCGGGGTAGCCGATCAAGAGACCCAGTACTTC. It codes for CASSPGVADQETQYF.

This chain uses TRBV12-3 or TRBV12-4 with TRBJ1-1, with D uncertain. V was trimmed by 3 bases and J by 0 bases, leaving 8 bases between them. The CDR3 has 14 amino acids. Written as DNA, the CDR3 is TGTGCCAGCAGTTTCGACGGATTGAACACTGAAGCTTTCTTT. Its translation is CASSFDGLNTEAFF.

The gene calls are TRBV28 and TRBJ2-7; 7 bases are a match to TRBD2. V lost 4 bases and J lost 1; bases outside the gene matches: 10. The CDR3 is 16 amino acids. The V gene's germline CDR1 is MDHEN and CDR2 SYDVKM. The CDR3 DNA reads as TGTGCCAGCAGTTCGCCGGTGGGCGGGGGTTCCTACGAGCAGTACTTC. Protein sequence: CASSSPVGGGSYEQYF.

This clonotype appeared once. The genes are TRBV4-1 and TRBJ1-1, with a tentative D call TRBD1 (5 bases). CDR1 is MGHRA and CDR2 is YSYEKL in the germline V gene. V was shortened by 3 bases and J by 3 bases, with 14 bases between the two germline ends. This CDR3 spans 15 amino acids. CDR3 region: CASSHSGGLDTEAFF. For the CDR3, the DNA is TGCGCCAGCAGCCATTCTGGGGGACTGGACACTGAAGCTTTCTTT.

The chain uses TRBV4-1 and TRBJ2-3, with TRBD1 matching 7 bases. This CDR3 has 14 residues. Trimming at V came to 4 bases and at J to 1 base, leaving 2 bases not matched to a gene. CDR1 MGHRA and CDR2 YSYEKL come from the germline V gene. The CDR3 DNA follows: TGCGCCAGCAGCCTCGGACAGGGCACAGATACGCAGTATTTT. Translated: CASSLGQGTDTQYF.

The chain has TRBV29-1 and TRBJ2-1, with TRBD2 identical over 10 bases. The V gene's germline CDR1 is SQVTM and CDR2 ANQGSEA. The CDR3 runs 14 residues. V shed 6 bases and J 3 bases; nucleotides not matched to a gene: 5. CDR3 nucleotide sequence: TGCAGCGTCGAACTAGCGGGGATCTACAATGAGCAGTTCTTC. The encoded protein is CSVELAGIYNEQFF.

The J gene is TRBJ1-4, the V gene TRBV29-1; the D is unclear. Germline V gene data show CDR1 as SQVTM and CDR2 as ANQGSEA. This CDR3 region has 11 residues. Trimming took 4 bases from V and 6 from J, leaving 6 bases between them. The CDR3 sequence is CSVGHDEKLFF. CDR3 DNA sequence: TGCAGCGTTGGACACGATGAAAAACTGTTTTTT.

V and J are TRBV27 and TRBJ2-5; D ambiguous. Germline loops: CDR1 MNHEY, CDR2 SMNVEV (reference sequence). Deletions cut 0 bases from V and 0 bases from J, with 8 bases between. The CDR3 runs to 15 residues. CDR3 bases: TGTGCCAGCAGTTTATCGATTGGGAACCAAGAGACCCAGTACTTC. It specifies CASSLSIGNQETQYF.

V and J are TRBV9 and TRBJ2-5, with D uncertain. The germline gives CDR1 SGDLS, CDR2 YYNGEE. CDR3 length equals 13 residues. Trimming cost V 3 bases and J 1 base, with 7 bases left between them. DNA of the CDR3: TGTGCCAGCAGCGACGGAACCCAAGAGACCCAGTACTTC. The encoded protein is CASSDGTQETQYF.